Listed below are T cell receptor beta chains from one sample, sequenced in a study of cytomegalovirus exposure and HLA in healthy donors. Clones were read by immunoSEQ multiplex PCR, and TCRdb kept only the in-frame ones, dropping some. Among about 86,000 clones, over 75% were seen once, and the ten largest hold nearly 2.5%. The sequencing sample was made of PBMCs. These receptors all come from a male donor in good health and CMV-seropositive. Each CDR3 is given with its conserved first and last residue. D genes are given only for firm matches. The size field is filled for only some rows; it gives once, few, many or a size class.

d_call	clone_size	j_call	v_call	cdr3_nt	cdr3_aa
NA	NA	TRBJ2-7	TRBV7-2	TGTGCCAGCAGCTTAGGGCTAGCATTGGCCTACGAGCAGTACTTC	CASSLGLALAYEQYF
TRBD2	NA	TRBJ2-1	TRBV6-5	TGTGCCAGCAGTTTCGAACTAGCGGGAAACAATGAGCAGTTCTTC	CASSFELAGNNEQFF
NA	NA	TRBJ2-3	TRBV29-1	TGCAGCGTTGGGCATCTAGATACGCAGTATTTT	CSVGHLDTQYF
TRBD1	few	TRBJ1-3	TRBV6-1	TGTGCCAGCAGACAGGGGGCTTCTCCTGGAAACACCATATATTTT	CASRQGASPGNTIYF
NA	NA	TRBJ2-7	TRBV19	TGTGCCAGTAGTTTCCGGGTCAGCTCCTACGAGCAGTACTTC	CASSFRVSSYEQYF
TRBD1	NA	TRBJ1-2	TRBV5-8	TGTGCCAGCACCGGTGACAGGGTGGGAGGCTACACCTTC	CASTGDRVGGYTF
NA	NA	TRBJ2-6	TRBV6-6	TGTGCCAGCACCGTTGAGGGATCTGGGGCCAACGTCCTGACTTTC	CASTVEGSGANVLTF
NA	NA	TRBJ1-2	TRBV5-1	TGCGCCAGCAGCTCCGGAATGGGGCCTAACTATGGCTACACCTTC	CASSSGMGPNYGYTF
TRBD2	NA	TRBJ2-1	TRBV2	TGTGCCAGCTGGTTAGCGGGCTACAATGAGCAGTTCTTC	CASWLAGYNEQFF
NA	NA	TRBJ2-7	TRBV5-1	TGCGCCAGCAGCTCCTTGGGACATACCTACGAGCAGTACTTC	CASSSLGHTYEQYF
TRBD2	NA	TRBJ2-7	TRBV27	TGTGCCAGCAGTCTCCGACTAGCGGGAGGGCCTCAAGAGCAGTACTTC	CASSLRLAGGPQEQYF
NA	few	TRBJ1-4	TRBV28	TGTGCCAGCAGTTTACGCGCCGGGATCCGAAAACTGTTTTTT	CASSLRAGIRKLFF
TRBD2	NA	TRBJ2-2	TRBV4-3	TGCGCCAGCAGCCCAGCGGGACTAGCGGTTACCGGGGAGCTGTTTTTT	CASSPAGLAVTGELFF
TRBD2	NA	TRBJ2-7	TRBV29-1	TGCAGCGTTGTACTAGCGGGAGAGGGTTTACTCTACGAGCAGTACTTC	CSVVLAGEGLLYEQYF
NA	NA	TRBJ2-2	TRBV7-6	TGTGCCAGCAGGGTCGGTGGGAGCGGGGAGCTGTTTTTT	CASRVGGSGELFF
TRBD2	NA	TRBJ2-1	TRBV6-5	TGTGCCAGCAGACCTGGACTAGCCTACAATGAGCAGTTCTTC	CASRPGLAYNEQFF
NA	few	TRBJ1-1	TRBV10-1	TGCGCCAGCAGTGAGTCGACTCGTAGGGGGAACACTGAAGCTTTCTTT	CASSESTRRGNTEAFF
TRBD2	NA	TRBJ2-3	TRBV6-5	TGTGCCAGCAGGATTAGCGGGAGAGGAGGGGATACGCAGTATTTT	CASRISGRGGDTQYF
NA	NA	TRBJ1-1	TRBV30	TGTGCCTGGAGTGCCACAGAGAACACTGAAGCTTTCTTT	CAWSATENTEAFF
NA	few	TRBJ1-2	TRBV27	TGTGCCAGCAGCCCCAACAACGGGATTACCTATGGCTACACCTTC	CASSPNNGITYGYTF
NA	NA	TRBJ2-7	TRBV2	TGTGCCAGCAGTGTTAGTATACAGGGCATAAGAAACGAGCAGTACTTC	CASSVSIQGIRNEQYF
TRBD2	NA	TRBJ2-3	TRBV7-2	TGTGCCAGCAGCTTCCGCGGGAGGGGGAGCACAGATACGCAGTATTTT	CASSFRGRGSTDTQYF
TRBD2	NA	TRBJ2-5	TRBV7-6	TGTGCCAGCAGCTTAGGCCTACGGCGGGAGAGGAGGCAGACCCAGTACTTC	CASSLGLRRERRQTQYF